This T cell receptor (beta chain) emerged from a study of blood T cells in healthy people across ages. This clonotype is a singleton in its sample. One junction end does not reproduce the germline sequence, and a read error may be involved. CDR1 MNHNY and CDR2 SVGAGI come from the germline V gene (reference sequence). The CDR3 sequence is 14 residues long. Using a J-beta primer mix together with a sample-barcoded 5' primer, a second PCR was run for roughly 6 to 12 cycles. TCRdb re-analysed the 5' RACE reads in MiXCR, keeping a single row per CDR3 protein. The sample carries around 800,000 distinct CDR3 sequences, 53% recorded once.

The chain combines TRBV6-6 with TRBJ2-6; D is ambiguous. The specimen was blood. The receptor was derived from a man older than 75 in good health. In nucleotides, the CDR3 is TGTGCCAGCAACGAAGGCTCTAGGGCCAACGTCCTGACTTTC. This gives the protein CASNEGSRANVLTF.